This T cell receptor (beta chain) was captured in a study of shared clonotypes between healthy human individuals. Findings of the study overall: On the whole, naive subsets had larger estimated richness than memory subsets had. Non-shared clonotypes showed lower generation probabilities than clonotypes common to all four donors.

V shed 4 bases and J 3 bases; nucleotides not matched to a gene: 7. In germline, CDR1 is SGHNT, CDR2 YYREEE (reference sequence). This CDR3 comprises 17 residues. Cells designated naive CD8 were CD45RO-negative and were positively selected for CCR7, with terminally differentiated effector memory CD45RA+ cells excluded. Original processing methods: In the immunoSEQ data, sequences were junction-only and lacked quality scores, so filtering differed. The table came from immunoSEQ multiplex PCR; TCRdb's copy has only in-frame clones and leaves some out. The V and J calls and clone size were taken over from that table, and D and trimming were inferred from the DNA. The table records about 2.1 million clones, 93% of them present only once. As for this clone: Its matching antigen is unknown.

This receptor was taken from a man between 18 and 29 years old in good health. Some clones in this sample may be carry-over from other donors' samples. The sequencing input was naive CD8+ T cells from PBMCs. The chain uses TRBV5-4 and TRBJ2-1; 13 positions agree with TRBD2. DNA of the CDR3: TGTGCCAGCAGCGAAGGACTAGCGGGAGCCAACTACAATGAGCAGTTCTTC. As protein: CASSEGLAGANYNEQFF.